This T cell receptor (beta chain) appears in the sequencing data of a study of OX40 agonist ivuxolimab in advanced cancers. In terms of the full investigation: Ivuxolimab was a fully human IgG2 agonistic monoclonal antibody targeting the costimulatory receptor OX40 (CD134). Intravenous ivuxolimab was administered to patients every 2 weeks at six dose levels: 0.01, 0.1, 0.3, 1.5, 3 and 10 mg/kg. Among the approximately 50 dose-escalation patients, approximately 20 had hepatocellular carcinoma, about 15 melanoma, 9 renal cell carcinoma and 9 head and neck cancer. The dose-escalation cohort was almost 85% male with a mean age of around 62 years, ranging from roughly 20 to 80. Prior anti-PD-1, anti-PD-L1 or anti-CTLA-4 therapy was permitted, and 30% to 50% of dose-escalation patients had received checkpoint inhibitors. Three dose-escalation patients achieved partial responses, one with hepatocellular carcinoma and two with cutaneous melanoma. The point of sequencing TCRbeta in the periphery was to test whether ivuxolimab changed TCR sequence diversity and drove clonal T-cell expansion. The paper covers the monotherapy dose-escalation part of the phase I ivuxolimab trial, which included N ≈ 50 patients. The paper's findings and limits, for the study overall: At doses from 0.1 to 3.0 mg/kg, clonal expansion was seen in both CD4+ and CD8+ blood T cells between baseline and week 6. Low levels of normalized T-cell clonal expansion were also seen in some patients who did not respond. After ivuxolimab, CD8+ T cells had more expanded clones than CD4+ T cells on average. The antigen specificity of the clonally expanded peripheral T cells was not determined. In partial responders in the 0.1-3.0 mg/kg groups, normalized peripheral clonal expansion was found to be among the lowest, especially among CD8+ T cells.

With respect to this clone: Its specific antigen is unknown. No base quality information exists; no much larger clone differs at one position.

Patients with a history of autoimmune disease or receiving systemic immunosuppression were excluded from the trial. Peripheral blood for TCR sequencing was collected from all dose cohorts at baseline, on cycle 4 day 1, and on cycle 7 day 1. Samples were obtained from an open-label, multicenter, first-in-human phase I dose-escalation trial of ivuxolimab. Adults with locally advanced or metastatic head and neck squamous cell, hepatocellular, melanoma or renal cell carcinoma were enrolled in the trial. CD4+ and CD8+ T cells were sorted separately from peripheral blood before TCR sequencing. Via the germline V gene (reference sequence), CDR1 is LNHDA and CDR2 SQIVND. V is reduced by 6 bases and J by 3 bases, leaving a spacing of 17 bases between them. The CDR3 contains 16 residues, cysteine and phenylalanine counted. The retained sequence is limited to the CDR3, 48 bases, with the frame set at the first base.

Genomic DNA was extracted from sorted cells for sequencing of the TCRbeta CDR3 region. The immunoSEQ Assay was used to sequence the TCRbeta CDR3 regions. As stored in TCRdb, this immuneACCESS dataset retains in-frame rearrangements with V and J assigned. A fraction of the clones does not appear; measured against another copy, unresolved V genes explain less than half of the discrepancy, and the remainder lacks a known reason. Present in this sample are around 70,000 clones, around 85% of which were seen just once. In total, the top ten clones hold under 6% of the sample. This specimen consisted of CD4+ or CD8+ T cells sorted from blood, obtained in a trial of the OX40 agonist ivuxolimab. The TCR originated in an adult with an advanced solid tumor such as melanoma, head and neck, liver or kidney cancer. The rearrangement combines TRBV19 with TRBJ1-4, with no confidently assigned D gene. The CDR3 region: CASRPRSAGSNEKLFF. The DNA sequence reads TGTGCCAGTAGGCCCCGTTCGGCGGGGTCTAATGAAAAACTGTTTTTT.